Presented here are 3 T cell receptor beta chains from one specimen sequenced in a study of blood T cell repertoires in COVID-19. Assay: immunoSEQ multiplex PCR; the TCRdb copy retains only in-frame clones and omits some. The repertoire holds under 300,000 clones, with 70% to 90% as singletons. Sequenced: peripheral blood. The receptors derive from a woman in her forties with acute or convalescent COVID-19.

This rearrangement joins TRBV27 to TRBJ1-6; no clear D. The germline CDR1 and CDR2 sequences are MNHEY and SMNVEV (reference sequence). The CDR3 is made up of 15 amino acids. V lost 2 bases to trimming and J lost 10 bases, with 15 bases between them. As DNA, the CDR3 is TGTGCCAGCAGTTTAGTATTCAGTTCGGGGTCACCCCTCCACTTT. Encoded protein: CASSLVFSSGSPLHF.

V and J are TRBV5-1 and TRBJ2-1; TRBD2 might be the D (6 bases). The CDR3 is 13 amino acids. From germline, CDR1 is SGHRS and CDR2 YFSETQ. Trimming took 0 bases from V and 10 from J, leaving 11 bases between them. This chain's CDR3 is CASSLGRGGEQFF. The CDR3 nucleotides are TGCGCCAGCAGCTTGGGGAGGGGCGGCGAGCAGTTCTTC.

The rearrangement joins TRBV5-1 to TRBJ2-3, with TRBD2 identical over 9 bases. Germline trimming cut 4 bases from V and 4 bases from J; bases unmatched to any gene: 10. The germline CDR1 and CDR2 sequences are SGHRS and YFSETQ. The CDR3 loop spans 16 amino acids. The CDR3 loop is CASSPSGGGASDTQYF. CDR3 nucleotide sequence: TGCGCCAGCAGCCCGTCGGGCGGGGGGGCTTCAGATACGCAGTATTTT.